This T cell receptor beta chain was identified in a study of T cells in Graves' hyperthyroidism and ophthalmopathy. After removal of 5 bases from V and 1 base from J, the junction contained 6 bases not matched to a gene. CDR3 length: 15 residues. The germline gives CDR1 SEHNR, CDR2 FQNEAQ (reference sequence). Amplification targeted TCR beta CDR3 regions from RNA transcripts. Primed by the HTBI set, a first-round RT-PCR was run on the TCR CDR3. TCRdb redid the calling of the multiplex PCR reads with MiXCR, one entry per CDR3 protein. The sample has some 250,000 distinct CDR3 sequences, just over 14% seen once. This clonotype has only a few counts.

The rearrangement uses TRBV7-9 and TRBJ1-1, with 8 bases that match TRBD1. This receptor was obtained from a woman between 40 and 50 years old with Graves' hyperthyroidism that later progressed to Graves' ophthalmopathy. The sequenced sample was blood. CDR3 protein: CASSARDRGNTEAFF. CDR3 nucleotides: TGTGCCAGCAGCGCGAGAGACAGGGGGAACACTGAAGCTTTCTTT.